The T cell receptor beta chain described here comes from a study of cytotoxic CD8 clonotypes in ibrutinib-treated CLL. On the study more broadly: Partial responses totalled about 24 and complete responses 2; after median 68 months, roughly 14 remained remitted and roughly twelve progressed.

V was clipped by 5 bases and J by 0 bases, with 9 bases between them. The V gene's germline CDR1 is SNHLY and CDR2 FYNNEI. The length of the CDR3 is 14 residues. The protocol was immunoSEQ multiplex PCR, while the TCRdb copy is restricted to in-frame clones and leaves out a portion. This table has 250,000 to 350,000 clones, around 76% appearing once. On this clone: Its antigen remains unknown.

The study's findings and limits: Clonality grew at ibrutinib response; at progression, it decreased back toward baseline.

The material was PBMCs, obtained at disease progression, from a patient treated with ibrutinib. The receptor was isolated from a human donor with chronic lymphocytic leukemia. This chain links TRBV2 with TRBJ2-3; D not certain. CDR3 loop: CASSFRLSTDTQYF. CDR3 bases: TGTGCCAGCAGTTTCCGACTTAGCACAGATACGCAGTATTTT.